Sequencing of this T cell receptor beta chain was carried out in a study of cytomegalovirus exposure and HLA in healthy donors. Study results and caveats: Highly shared variants forming one cluster were likely a sequencing artifact.

Both 60 Vbeta primers and 13 Jbeta primers went into the PCR. TCRdb's copy holds only in-frame clones and misses some; the assay was immunoSEQ multiplex PCR. The sample comprises tens of thousands of clones, around 78% of which are singletons, and 1.6% rests with the top ten. The CDR3 runs 13 residues. Germline V gives CDR1 SQVTM, CDR2 ANQGSEA. Trimming removed 0 bases at V and 9 bases at J, with 12 bases between. This clone was picked up a small number of times. Its matching antigen is unknown. The TCR comes from a man aged 40-49 years in good health and CMV-seronegative. Sequenced material: PBMCs. This chain connects TRBV29-1 to TRBJ2-1; D remains ambiguous. The CDR3, as DNA: TGCAGCGTTGAAGAACGCAGACACACTGAGCAGTTCTTC. It specifies CSVEERRHTEQFF.